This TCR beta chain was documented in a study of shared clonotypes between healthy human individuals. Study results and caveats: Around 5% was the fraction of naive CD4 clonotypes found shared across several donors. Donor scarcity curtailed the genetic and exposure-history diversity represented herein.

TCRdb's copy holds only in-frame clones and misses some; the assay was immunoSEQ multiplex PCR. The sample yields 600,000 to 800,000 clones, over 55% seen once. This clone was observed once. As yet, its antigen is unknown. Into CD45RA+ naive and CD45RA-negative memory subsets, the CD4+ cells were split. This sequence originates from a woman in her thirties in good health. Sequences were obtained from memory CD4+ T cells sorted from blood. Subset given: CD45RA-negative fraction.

In DNA, the CDR3 is TGTGCCAGCAGCTCGGGACTAGCGGGAGACGAGCAGTACTTC. It is translated as CASSSGLAGDEQYF. The rearrangement uses TRBV5-4 and TRBJ2-7; 14 bases are a match to TRBD2. The V and J ends lost 3 bases and 5 bases, in that order; junction bases with no gene match: 1. CDR1 is SGHNT, CDR2 YYREEE, per germline (reference sequence). The CDR3 runs 14 residues.